These T cell receptor beta chains were read from a single sample in a study of CD8 T cells in Susac syndrome. TCRdb re-analysed the immunoSEQ multiplex PCR reads in MiXCR, keeping a single row per CDR3 protein. This table holds more than 150,000 distinct CDR3 sequences, approximately 95% found once. The sequenced material came from CD8+ T cells from PBMCs. The source is a human donor with Susac syndrome. CDR3s include the opening cysteine and the closing phenylalanine or tryptophan. A D gene is named only where the DNA matches it firmly.

TRBJ2-5 | - | TRBV6-1 | CARTGRVPTYQETQYF | TGTGCCAGAACTGGGCGGGTCCCAACGTACCAAGAGACCCAGTACTTC
TRBJ1-3 | - | TRBV20-1 | CSARDPGRSGNTIYF | TGCAGTGCTAGAGATCCAGGACGCTCTGGAAACACCATATATTTT
TRBJ1-1 | - | TRBV12-3/TRBV12-4 | CASSLGRNTEAFF | TGTGCCAGCAGTTTGGGTCGGAACACTGAAGCTTTCTTT
TRBJ2-1 | - | TRBV6-2/TRBV6-3 | CASRRLGGHQYNEQFF | TGTGCCAGCAGACGGCTTGGTGGACACCAATACAATGAGCAGTTCTTC
TRBJ1-5 | - | TRBV6-5 | CASSSTLYQPQHF | TGTGCCAGCAGTTCGACTTTGTATCAGCCCCAGCATTTT
TRBJ2-7 | - | TRBV28 | CASSYRLNAGGGEQYF | TGTGCCAGCAGCTACCGACTGAACGCAGGGGGGGGTGAGCAGTACTTC
TRBJ1-2 | - | TRBV9 | CASSVVEGTYGYTF | TGTGCCAGCAGCGTAGTTGAGGGAACCTATGGCTACACCTTC
TRBJ2-1 | TRBD2 | TRBV29-1 | CSVVASGTYNEQFF | TGCAGCGTTGTAGCGAGCGGGACTTACAATGAGCAGTTCTTC
TRBJ2-1 | - | TRBV5-1 | CASSTSGQYNEQFF | TGCGCCAGCAGCACCAGTGGGCAGTACAATGAGCAGTTCTTC
TRBJ2-5 | - | TRBV10-3 | CAISANNRDTGKETQYF | TGTGCCATCAGCGCTAATAACCGGGACACTGGAAAAGAGACCCAGTACTTC